Each of the 30 T cell receptor beta chains below was sequenced from the same sample in a study of regulatory T cells in long-lasting Graves disease. iRepertoire HTBI primers and Arm-PCR of CDR3 regions built TCR beta libraries. TCRdb re-analysed the multiplex PCR reads in MiXCR, keeping a single row per CDR3 protein. Among 200,000 to 250,000 distinct CDR3 sequences listed, 15% to 20% were seen once. Noted time point: newly diagnosed GD, antithyroid drugs for less than 3 months. Scientists built the TCR library using RNA that was extracted from PBMCs. The same data also contributed to another study, on T cells in Graves' hyperthyroidism and ophthalmopathy.

Sample: peripheral blood mononuclear cells (PBMCs), taken at new diagnosis, from a patient treated with antithyroid drugs. All receptors derive from a woman aged 30 to 39 with Graves disease.

This clonotype has only a few counts. Just one base apart from a much larger clone, this may be a read error. The chain has TRBV18 and TRBJ2-1; D might be TRBD1 or TRBD2, each matching 5 bases. Judging by the DNA end, TRBJ2-5 fits better; the J call may be wrong. Germline V gene data show CDR1 as KGHSH and CDR2 as LQKENI. The CDR3 runs 15 residues. The CDR3: CASSPWGRNQGTQYF. CDR3 DNA sequence: TGTGCCAGCTCACCCTGGGGACGGAACCAAGGGACCCAGTACTTC.

The chain joins TRBV7-9 to TRBJ2-2; unclear D gene. The CDR3 has 15 residues. Germline V gives CDR1 SEHNR, CDR2 FQNEAQ (reference sequence). V lost 1 base and J 9 bases, leaving 15 bases between the germline ends. The CDR3 sequence is CASSLGGLSDRELFF. The CDR3 DNA reads TGTGCCAGCAGCTTAGGGGGTCTCTCCGACCGGGAGCTGTTTTTT.

Many counts were recorded for this clonotype. The chain recombines TRBV20-1 with TRBJ1-5, with TRBD1 identical over 7 bases. CDR3 length: 13 amino acids. Losses at the gene ends were 6 bases for V and 6 bases for J; bases not matched to a gene: 8. Germline V gives CDR1 DFQATT, CDR2 SNEGSKA (reference sequence). CDR3: CSARDSFAQPQHF. CDR3 sequence (DNA): TGCAGTGCCAGGGACAGCTTCGCTCAGCCCCAGCATTTT.

This clonotype appeared many times. The genes are TRBV7-8 and TRBJ1-1, with TRBD1 matching over 9 bases. V was pared by 3 bases and J by 5 bases, with 10 bases of the junction left unmatched. Germline V CDR1 and CDR2: SGHVS, FQNEAQ. This CDR3 region has 16 residues. CDR3 in amino acids: CASSFRPGTGLTEAFF. The DNA of the CDR3 is TGTGCCAGCAGCTTCCGACCCGGGACAGGGCTGACTGAAGCTTTCTTT.

In this sample, this clonotype turned up many times. The genes are TRBV6-1 and TRBJ2-7, with 7 bases fitting TRBD2. The CDR3 runs 14 residues. CDR1 MNHNS and CDR2 SASEGT come from the germline V gene. Trimming removed 6 bases from V and 1 base from J; junction bases left unmatched: 6. The CDR3 here is CASRIAGASYEQYF. Here the CDR3 DNA reads TGTGCCAGCAGAATAGCGGGTGCTTCCTACGAGCAGTACTTC.

This chain connects TRBV19 to TRBJ2-2, with D tentatively TRBD1 (5 bases). Germline CDR1 and CDR2: LNHDA and SQIVND (reference sequence). The CDR3 spans 15 residues. Trimming removed 5 bases at V and 4 bases at J, with 14 bases between. The CDR3 spells CASSFPGMGTGELFF. The CDR3 nucleotides read TGTGCCAGTAGTTTTCCAGGGATGGGCACCGGGGAGCTGTTTTTT.

V gene TRBV10-3 combines with J gene TRBJ2-5; 10 bases agree with TRBD2. The germline V gene has CDR1 ENHRY and CDR2 SYGVKD. V dropped 0 bases and J dropped 4; count of bases not matched to a gene: 8. CDR3 length: 17 amino acids. CDR3 region: CAISESPGLAKPETQYF. Written as DNA, the CDR3 is TGTGCCATCAGTGAGTCGCCGGGACTAGCGAAGCCAGAGACCCAGTACTTC.

DNA for the CDR3: TGTGCCAGCAGCCAAGACGGGACTAGGCCCCGGCAGTACTTC. Encoded protein: CASSQDGTRPRQYF. This sequence joins TRBV3-1 and TRBJ2-7, with 8 bases fitting TRBD2. The trim removed 0 bases at V and 9 bases at J, leaving 7 bases unmatched. The CDR3 is 14 residues long. CDR1 and CDR2 (germline): LGHDT, YNNKEL (reference sequence).

This clonotype was seen repeatedly, ten times or more. The J gene is TRBJ2-5, the V gene TRBV3-1, with 9 bases aligning to TRBD1. V lost 4 bases, J lost 5 bases, and 8 bases stayed unmatched. The CDR3 runs 15 residues. Germline loops: CDR1 LGHDT, CDR2 YNNKEL (reference sequence). CDR3 protein: CASSPDRGRWETQYF. The CDR3 DNA reads as TGTGCCAGCAGCCCGGACAGGGGCAGGTGGGAGACCCAGTACTTC.

This clonotype was counted at least ten times. The CDR3 loop is CASSRAGGRTDTQYF. The CDR3 region has the DNA TGTGCCAGCAGCCGGGCGGGAGGTAGGACAGATACGCAGTATTTT. The chain combines TRBV7-8 with TRBJ2-3; 8 nucleotides line up with TRBD2. The CDR3 runs 15 residues. Germline V gene data show CDR1 as SGHVS and CDR2 as FQNEAQ. J lost 3 bases, V lost 5 bases, and 7 bases had no gene match.

This clonotype was counted a few times. This chain joins TRBV6-1 and TRBJ1-3; D call uncertain. CDR3 size: 13 residues. Germline V gene sequence: CDR1 MNHNS, CDR2 SASEGT. The V gene lost 5 bases and the J gene lost 3 bases, with 8 bases spanning the gap. The CDR3 region has the DNA TGTGCCAGCAGTACAACGATTGGAAACACCATATATTTT. Translation: CASSTTIGNTIYF.

This clonotype has a count of ten or more. DNA of the CDR3: TGCAGTGCGTCTAGAGGGACTACCACAGATACGCAGTATTTT. Protein: CSASRGTTTDTQYF. The J gene is TRBJ2-3, the V gene TRBV20-1, with 7 bases matching TRBD2. Germline assignment: CDR1 DFQATT and CDR2 SNEGSKA (reference sequence). This CDR3 contains 14 residues. Unmatched junction bases numbered 8, after V lost 6 bases and J lost 2 bases.

V and J are TRBV12-3 or TRBV12-4 and TRBJ2-2; tentatively, D is TRBD2 (7 bases). The CDR3 runs 16 residues. Trimming removed 7 bases at V and 6 bases at J, with 21 bases between. CDR3 protein: CASILRGEGPPGELFF. CDR3 sequence (DNA): TGTGCCAGCATCCTTAGGGGGGAGGGCCCCCCCGGGGAGCTGTTTTTT.

This clonotype was detected many times. The V and J genes are TRBV11-2 and TRBJ2-1, with 11 bases that match TRBD2. Germline V CDR1 and CDR2: SGHAT, FQNNGV. V shed 3 bases, J shed 7 bases, and the junction held 8 bases outside the gene matches. The CDR3 length is 16 residues. This CDR3 reads CASSFRGLAALNEQFF. In nucleotides, the CDR3 is TGTGCCAGCAGCTTCAGGGGACTAGCGGCTCTTAATGAGCAGTTCTTC.

The table lists this clonotype with many counts. The CDR3 reads CASRQRRTRNGYTF. The CDR3 DNA follows: TGTGCCAGCAGGCAGAGGCGGACCCGTAATGGCTACACCTTC. The J gene is TRBJ1-2, the V gene TRBV27, with D unclear. V was pared by 6 bases and J by 6 bases, with 17 bases between. This CDR3 has 14 amino acids. The germline CDR1 and CDR2 sequences are MNHEY and SMNVEV (reference sequence).

Only a few counts were recorded for this clonotype. The rearrangement joins TRBV6-1 to TRBJ2-3; 7 bases line up with TRBD2. Germline V lookup: CDR1 MNHNS, CDR2 SASEGT. This CDR3 is built from 16 residues. V gave up 1 base and J gave up 2 bases; unmatched junction bases: 6. The CDR3 DNA is TGTGCCAGCAGTGAAGAGGGCGGGGGTCCCACAGATACGCAGTATTTT. As protein: CASSEEGGGPTDTQYF.

The V and J genes are TRBV7-2 and TRBJ2-7; 9 bases align to TRBD1. CDR3 length: 16 residues. V shed 3 bases and J 2 bases; nucleotides not matched to a gene: 8. CDR1 is SGHTA and CDR2 is FQGNSA in the germline V gene. CDR3 sequence (DNA): TGTGCCAGCAGCTTCGTAACAGGGGGCGATGCCTACGAGCAGTACTTC. This gives the protein CASSFVTGGDAYEQYF. The full variable domain, in which reference TRBV7-2 and TRBJ2-7 provide the parts outside the CDR3, is GAGVSQSPSNKVTEKGKDVELRCDPISGHTALYWYRQSLGQGLEFLIYFQGNSAPDKSGLPSDRFSAERTGGSVSTLTIQRTQQEDSAVYLCASSFVTGGDAYEQYFGPGTRLTVT.

Comment on this clonotype: A much larger clone differs by one base, so this may be a read error. The genes are TRBV27 and TRBJ2-7; 9 positions match TRBD2. Germline V gene data show CDR1 as MNHEY and CDR2 as SMNVEV (reference sequence). This CDR3 is 14 amino acids long. The V gene end was trimmed by 2 bases and the J gene end by 6 bases; junction bases not matched to a gene: 5. The CDR3 bases are TGTGCCAGCAGTTTAGCGGGAGGGCGAGGCGAGCAGTACTTC. Translation gives CASSLAGGRGEQYF.

This clonotype came up many times. The CDR3 bases are TGTGCCACCAGTGGGGGGAAGACACCGATGAACACTGAAGCTTTCTTT. Translation gives CATSGGKTPMNTEAFF. The chain uses TRBV24-1 and TRBJ1-1; possible D gene TRBD1, 5 bases. Germline values: CDR1 KGHDR, CDR2 SFDVKD. The CDR3 contains 16 residues. V shed 5 bases and J shed 0 bases, with 15 bases lying between them.

This clonotype turned up a few times. This chain's CDR3 is CASRYRGLDTEAFF. Here the CDR3 DNA reads TGTGCCAGCAGGTACAGGGGGCTGGATACTGAAGCTTTCTTT. The chain uses TRBV27 and TRBJ1-1; 9 nucleotides match TRBD1. The CDR3 has 14 residues. Looked up from germline, CDR1 is MNHEY and CDR2 is SMNVEV (reference sequence). The ends lost 6 bases at V and 5 bases at J; junction bases unmatched: 7.

Worth noting for this clonotype: An end of the junction does not agree with germline; a read error may underlie this. The gene calls are TRBV5-1 and TRBJ2-5; D unclear. Looked up from germline, CDR1 is SGHRS and CDR2 is YFSETQ. The CDR3 runs to 16 residues. The CDR3 bases are TGCGCCAACAGCTCGGTCGGCAGCCCCCCTCAAGAGACCCAGTACTTC. This codes for CANSSVGSPPQETQYF. The full variable domain, in which reference TRBV5-1 and TRBJ2-5 provide the parts outside the CDR3, is KAGVTQTPRYLIKTRGQQVTLSCSPISGHRSVSWYQQTPGQGLQFLFEYFSETQRNKGNFPGRFSGRQFSNSRSEMNVSTLELGDSALYLCANSSVGSPPQETQYFGPGTRLLVL.

This clonotype occurred many times. The chain is built from TRBV6-1 and TRBJ1-2, with D uncertain. This CDR3 has 16 residues. Germline V gives CDR1 MNHNS, CDR2 SASEGT. With 0 bases removed from V and 2 bases from J, the gap between germline ends came to 13 bases. CDR3 amino acids: CASSEAFQTGNYGYTF. CDR3 sequence (DNA): TGTGCCAGCAGTGAAGCGTTCCAGACTGGAAACTATGGCTACACCTTC.

This clonotype has at least ten counts. An end of the junction does not agree with germline; a read error may underlie this. This chain joins TRBV19 and TRBJ1-1, with D perhaps TRBD1 (5 bases). From germline, CDR1 is LNHDA and CDR2 SQIVND (reference sequence). This CDR3 contains 15 residues. The DNA of the CDR3 is TGTGCCAGTAGTATAGAGGGAGGGGCAAACAATGAAGCTTTCTTT. Amino acids: CASSIEGGANNEAFF.

The sample holds many counts of this clonotype. The chain couples TRBV20-1 to TRBJ2-1, with unresolved D. CDR1 is DFQATT, CDR2 SNEGSKA, per germline (reference sequence). V was trimmed by 5 bases and J by 0 bases, leaving 17 bases between them. CDR3 size: 16 residues. CDR3 sequence reads: CSASSSWAFSYNEQFF. In nucleotides, the CDR3 is TGCAGTGCTTCCTCAAGCTGGGCATTCTCCTACAATGAGCAGTTCTTC.

This clonotype was seen repeatedly, ten times or more. The rearrangement joins TRBV27 to TRBJ2-7; 8 bases fit TRBD1. V was pared by 4 bases and J by 2 bases, with 1 base of the junction left unmatched. From germline, CDR1 is MNHEY and CDR2 SMNVEV (reference sequence). This CDR3 is 13 amino acids long. CDR3 sequence (DNA): TGTGCCAGCAGTTCCAGGGGGCCCTACGAGCAGTACTTC. It translates to CASSSRGPYEQYF.

This clonotype has at least ten counts. This rearrangement joins TRBV4-1 to TRBJ1-4; TRBD1 agrees at 7 bases. With 1 base clipped from V and 2 bases from J, the junction kept 1 base outside the gene matches. The V gene's germline CDR1 is MGHRA and CDR2 YSYEKL. This CDR3 is built from 15 residues. The CDR3: CASSQGQGTNEKLFF. CDR3 nucleotide sequence: TGCGCCAGCAGCCAAGGACAGGGCACTAATGAAAAACTGTTTTTT.

V usage is TRBV24-1 and J usage is TRBJ1-1, with 8 bases that match TRBD1. CDR3 length: 13 amino acids. Germline lookup yields CDR1 KGHDR and CDR2 SFDVKD. V lost 6 bases, J lost 1 base, and 0 bases stayed unmatched. CDR3: CATSTGGNTEAFF. In nucleotides, the CDR3 is TGTGCCACCAGTACAGGGGGGAACACTGAAGCTTTCTTT.

The chain links TRBV10-3 to TRBJ1-1; 12 bases are shared with TRBD1. This CDR3 is built from 17 residues. V trimming: 5 bases; J trimming: 0 bases; junction bases outside the gene matches: 7. Germline values: CDR1 ENHRY, CDR2 SYGVKD. In DNA, the CDR3 is TGTGCCATCAGTTTTGGGACAGGGGGCGGCCTGAACACTGAAGCTTTCTTT. Encoded protein: CAISFGTGGGLNTEAFF.

A few counts support this clonotype. The chain combines TRBV20-1 with TRBJ2-5; perhaps D is TRBD1 or TRBD2 (5 bases each). The CDR3 is 13 residues long. V shed 4 bases and J shed 8 bases, with 17 bases lying between them. The V gene's germline CDR1 is DFQATT and CDR2 SNEGSKA (reference sequence). The CDR3 sequence: CSATGTVVGTQYF. In DNA form, the CDR3 reads TGCAGTGCTACCGGGACGGTGGTCGGTACCCAGTACTTC.

This clonotype came up many times. V gene TRBV30 combines with J gene TRBJ2-3, with D unresolved. This CDR3 spans 14 amino acids. The germline V gene has CDR1 GTSNPN and CDR2 SVGIG (reference sequence). With 7 bases removed from V and 0 bases from J, the gap between germline ends came to 14 bases. The chain's CDR3 is CAYDFGQSTDTQYF. The CDR3 nucleotides read TGTGCCTACGACTTCGGGCAGAGCACAGATACGCAGTATTTT.